The next 27 T cell receptor beta chains were all read from a single sample in a study of CD8 T cells in ankylosing spondylitis. TCRdb reprocessed the 5' RACE reads via MiXCR and lists one record per CDR3 protein. The sample records approximately 240,000 distinct CDR3 sequences, roughly a tenth being singletons. Input material: blood, either unsorted or a sorted T cell fraction (not recorded which). Source of these receptors: a male donor with ankylosing spondylitis or in good health (not recorded which).

This clonotype was counted only a few times. The V call is TRBV5-1, the J call TRBJ2-1; TRBD1 matches at 7 bases. Looked up from germline, CDR1 is SGHRS and CDR2 is YFSETQ. CDR3 length equals 15 residues. The J segment lost 7 bases and the V segment lost 4 bases, leaving 11 bases of the junction unmatched. The CDR3 nucleotides read TGCGCCAGCAGCCCCGTCGACAGGGCGGTTAATGAGCAGTTCTTC. Translated: CASSPVDRAVNEQFF.

About this clonotype: Just one base apart from a much larger clone, this may be a read error. CDR3: CASTPGSNERYF. Written as DNA, the CDR3 is TGTGCCAGCACCCCAGGAAGCAACGAGCGGTACTTC. The V and J genes are TRBV6-6 and TRBJ2-7; D remains ambiguous. Germline assignment: CDR1 MNHNY and CDR2 SVGAGI (reference sequence). CDR3 size: 12 residues.

There are many counts of this clonotype. The V and J genes are TRBV3-1 and TRBJ2-7; unclear D gene. The length of the CDR3 is 10 residues. Trimming stripped 8 bases from V and 7 bases from J, with 9 bases between. CDR1 is LGHDT and CDR2 is YNNKEL in the germline V gene (reference sequence). As DNA, the CDR3 is TGTGCCAGCGGGTCCCGGGAGCAGTACTTC. Its translation: CASGSREQYF.

This clonotype was seen repeatedly, ten times or more. V gene TRBV20-1 combines with J gene TRBJ1-2; a possible D gene is TRBD1 (5 bases). Trimming stripped 7 bases from V and 14 bases from J, with 11 bases between. Germline CDR1 DFQATT, CDR2 SNEGSKA (reference sequence). The length of the CDR3 is 8 residues. The CDR3 spells CSGGVGTF. CDR3 in DNA: TGCAGTGGGGGGGTAGGGACCTTC.

This clonotype was seen at least ten times. The chain has TRBV5-1 and TRBJ2-3; 7 bases map to TRBD1. The CDR3 extends over 16 amino acids. The trim removed 3 bases at V and 1 base at J, leaving 8 bases unmatched. CDR1 is SGHRS, CDR2 YFSETQ, per germline. The CDR3 region has the DNA TGCGCCAGCAGCTCCTACAGGGGTAGGGGCACAGATACGCAGTATTTT. This encodes CASSSYRGRGTDTQYF. The entire variable domain, with the rest obtained from reference TRBV5-1 and TRBJ2-3, is as follows: KAGVTQTPRYLIKTRGQQVTLSCSPISGHRSVSWYQQTPGQGLQFLFEYFSETQRNKGNFPGRFSGRQFSNSRSEMNVSTLELGDSALYLCASSSYRGRGTDTQYFGPGTRLTVL.

This clonotype was counted at least ten times. This chain's CDR3 is CASSSGAGNQPQHF. The CDR3 DNA follows: TGTGCCAGCAGTTCGGGAGCCGGCAATCAGCCCCAGCATTTT. V and J are TRBV27 and TRBJ1-5; D is ambiguous. The germline CDR1 and CDR2 sequences are MNHEY and SMNVEV (reference sequence). Between the trimmed V and J ends, which lost 4 bases and 2 bases, there was a span of 9 bases. The CDR3 runs 14 residues.

The chain employs TRBV12-3 or TRBV12-4 and TRBJ1-1; 7 bases are a match to TRBD1. The CDR3 totals 14 residues. V lost 2 bases, J lost 6 bases, and 6 bases stayed unmatched. CDR3 sequence (DNA): TGTGCCAGCAGTTTACAGGGGGGGATCGCTGAAGCTTTCTTT. It specifies CASSLQGGIAEAFF.

This clonotype came up many times. The rearrangement links TRBV3-1 to TRBJ2-2; D is perhaps TRBD1 (5 bases). V gave up 0 bases and J gave up 3 bases, with 14 bases separating them. This CDR3 spans 17 amino acids. Germline-derived CDR1 and CDR2 are LGHDT and YNNKEL (reference sequence). The CDR3 coding sequence is TGTGCCAGCAGCCAAGATTTGGCCAGGGCGGACACCGGGGAGCTGTTTTTT. Translated, it gives CASSQDLARADTGELFF. Supplemented by reference TRBV3-1 and TRBJ2-2, the full variable domain reads DTAVSQTPKYLVTQMGNDKSIKCEQNLGHDTMYWYKQDSKKFLKIMFSYNNKELIINETVPNRFSPKSPDKAHLNLHINSLELGDSAVYFCASSQDLARADTGELFFGEGSRLTVL.

This clonotype was seen many times. The chain uses TRBV14 and TRBJ1-1; D might be TRBD1 (5 bases). Germline V lookup: CDR1 SGHDN, CDR2 FVKESK. The CDR3 consists of 14 residues. Trimming shortened V by 4 bases and J by 4 bases, and 13 bases separated the two germline ends. This CDR3 is CASSPLGRGTEAFF. In DNA form, the CDR3 reads TGTGCCAGCAGCCCGCTGGGGAGGGGCACTGAAGCTTTCTTT.

The V call is TRBV27, the J call TRBJ1-2; D not certain. The CDR3 contains 14 residues. Germline lookup yields CDR1 MNHEY and CDR2 SMNVEV (reference sequence). V was clipped by 0 bases and J by 3 bases, with 8 bases between them. The CDR3 spells CASSLSIGDYGYTF. The DNA for the CDR3 is TGTGCCAGCAGTTTATCGATTGGGGACTATGGCTACACCTTC.

This clonotype was counted at least ten times. The chain is built from TRBV6-1 and TRBJ2-7; TRBD1 agrees at 12 bases. The CDR3 has 14 residues. Losses at the gene ends were 5 bases for V and 3 bases for J; bases not matched to a gene: 2. Looked up from germline, CDR1 is MNHNS and CDR2 is SASEGT. This chain's CDR3 is CASSRDRGRYEQYF. The CDR3 DNA reads TGTGCCAGCAGTCGGGACAGGGGGCGCTACGAGCAGTACTTC.

This clonotype was picked up many times. The gene calls are TRBV5-1 and TRBJ2-3; 8 bases are shared with TRBD2. CDR1 and CDR2 from the germline V gene are SGHRS and YFSETQ. V lost 0 bases and J lost 3; bases outside the gene matches: 6. The CDR3 consists of 16 residues. The CDR3 nucleotides read TGCGCCAGCAGCTTGGGTCCGGGAGGGGGGACAGATACGCAGTATTTT. This codes for CASSLGPGGGTDTQYF. Based on the CDR3 plus reference TRBV5-1 and TRBJ2-3, the full variable domain is KAGVTQTPRYLIKTRGQQVTLSCSPISGHRSVSWYQQTPGQGLQFLFEYFSETQRNKGNFPGRFSGRQFSNSRSEMNVSTLELGDSALYLCASSLGPGGGTDTQYFGPGTRLTVL.

This clonotype was seen ten or more times. The chain couples TRBV10-3 to TRBJ2-3, with 8 bases that match TRBD2. CDR3 length equals 15 residues. The V gene end was trimmed by 6 bases and the J gene end by 0 bases; junction bases not matched to a gene: 5. Germline V lookup: CDR1 ENHRY, CDR2 SYGVKD. This CDR3 is CAISPAGASTDTQYF. Written as DNA, the CDR3 is TGTGCCATCAGCCCAGCGGGGGCGAGCACAGATACGCAGTATTTT.

The gene calls are TRBV10-3 and TRBJ1-6; 9 bases line up with TRBD1. The V and J ends lost 2 bases and 10 bases, in that order; junction bases with no gene match: 6. Germline CDR1 and CDR2: ENHRY and SYGVKD. The CDR3 consists of 15 residues. As DNA, the CDR3 is TGTGCCATCAGTGAGGAGGGACAGGGATACTCACCCCTCCACTTT. Its translation is CAISEEGQGYSPLHF.

This clonotype was observed a handful of times. This chain connects TRBV11-2 to TRBJ2-2; 8 bases line up with TRBD2. V dropped 7 bases and J dropped 7; count of bases not matched to a gene: 11. This CDR3 spans 15 amino acids. Per the germline V gene, CDR1 is SGHAT and CDR2 is FQNNGV. DNA of the CDR3: TGTGCCAGCACCCAACCCACTAGCGGAGGCGGGGAGCTGTTTTTT. It specifies CASTQPTSGGGELFF.

This clonotype was seen at least ten times. This sequence joins TRBV6-1 and TRBJ2-3; possible D gene TRBD2, 7 bases. The germline V and J ends were trimmed by 8 bases and 5 bases, with 20 bases remaining between them. This CDR3 spans 15 amino acids. Per the germline V gene, CDR1 is MNHNS and CDR2 is SASEGT. CDR3 region: CASHGRGGAGDTQYF. As DNA, the CDR3 is TGTGCCAGCCATGGTAGAGGGGGGGCAGGAGATACGCAGTATTTT.

This clonotype occurred many times. This chain joins TRBV20-1 and TRBJ2-5; D not certain. The length of the CDR3 is 17 residues. Between the trimmed V and J ends, which lost 6 bases and 1 base, there was a span of 24 bases. From germline, CDR1 is DFQATT and CDR2 SNEGSKA (reference sequence). Here the CDR3 reads CSAKLASLKGPQETQYF. CDR3 DNA sequence: TGCAGTGCCAAACTCGCATCTCTAAAAGGGCCCCAAGAGACCCAGTACTTC.

There are many counts of this clonotype. The chain has TRBV7-7 and TRBJ2-1; the match to TRBD1 covers 9 bases. Losses at the gene ends were 5 bases for V and 4 bases for J; bases not matched to a gene: 9. CDR3 length equals 16 residues. Germline V gene sequence: CDR1 SSHAT, CDR2 FNYEAQ (reference sequence). CDR3 amino acids: CASSPTGGGGYNEQFF. The CDR3 region has the DNA TGTGCCAGCAGCCCTACAGGGGGCGGCGGGTACAATGAGCAGTTCTTC.

The table lists this clonotype with many counts. The gene calls are TRBV12-3 or TRBV12-4 and TRBJ2-5; no clear D gene. The CDR3 is made up of 14 amino acids. V lost 3 bases to trimming and J lost 4 bases, with 12 bases between them. CDR3 amino acids: CASSLLGPIETQYF. In nucleotides, the CDR3 is TGTGCCAGCAGTTTGCTCGGCCCTATAGAGACCCAGTACTTC.

This clonotype was counted ten times or more. The rearrangement uses TRBV29-1 and TRBJ1-1, with D unresolved. Trimming removed 3 bases at V and 1 base at J, with 9 bases between. This CDR3 is built from 13 residues. The germline V gene encodes CDR1 SQVTM and CDR2 ANQGSEA. The CDR3 protein is CSVDRFANTEAFF. The CDR3 DNA reads TGCAGCGTTGACAGGTTCGCGAACACTGAAGCTTTCTTT.

The sample holds many counts of this clonotype. The chain links TRBV3-1 to TRBJ1-3, with D hard to call. The CDR3 contains 15 residues. The germline gives CDR1 LGHDT, CDR2 YNNKEL (reference sequence). The ends were cut back, 1 base at V and 0 bases at J, with 7 bases in the middle. The CDR3 nucleotides read TGTGCCAGCAGCCAAGCGGGTCCCTCTGGAAACACCATATATTTT. Protein sequence: CASSQAGPSGNTIYF.

The chain joins TRBV4-2 to TRBJ2-1, with D maybe TRBD2 (5 bases). This CDR3 contains 13 residues. V was cut by 0 bases and J by 9 bases, with 9 bases left in between. Looked up from germline, CDR1 is LGHNA and CDR2 is YNFKEQ. CDR3 in amino acids: CASSQDLAGEQFF. The DNA of the CDR3 is TGTGCCAGCAGCCAAGATTTGGCGGGTGAGCAGTTCTTC.

This clonotype was seen many times. The chain is built from TRBV7-2 and TRBJ1-1; tentative D call: TRBD1 (5 bases). CDR1 and CDR2 (germline): SGHTA, FQGNSA. This CDR3 is built from 15 residues. The V and J ends lost 1 base and 8 bases respectively, with 17 bases between them. The CDR3 nucleotides read TGTGCCAGCAGCTTAGTTAGCCTGGGGGAGACCGAAGCTTTCTTT. Protein product: CASSLVSLGETEAFF.

This clonotype was seen many times. The CDR3 sequence: CACSLGVAVMQFF. Written as DNA, the CDR3 is TGTGCCTGCAGCCTTGGGGTGGCGGTTATGCAGTTCTTC. V and J are TRBV30 and TRBJ2-1; D not resolved. V was shortened by 6 bases and J by 12 bases, with 21 bases between the two germline ends. CDR3 length: 13 residues. CDR1 is GTSNPN, CDR2 SVGIG, per germline (reference sequence).

In its sample, this clonotype was seen many times. The chain links TRBV25-1 to TRBJ2-2; 10 bases line up with TRBD2. Per germline, CDR1 MGHDK and CDR2 SYGVNS. V shed 1 base and J 1 base; nucleotides not matched to a gene: 3. The CDR3 contains 17 residues. CDR3 bases: TGTGCCAGCAGTGAATGGAGACTAGCGGGGAACACCGGGGAGCTGTTTTTT. Residues: CASSEWRLAGNTGELFF.

This clonotype appeared many times. The chain recombines TRBV29-1 with TRBJ1-1; 7 bases are a match to TRBD1. V trimming: 0 bases; J trimming: 4 bases; junction bases outside the gene matches: 14. Germline loops: CDR1 SQVTM, CDR2 ANQGSEA. The CDR3 loop spans 17 amino acids. The CDR3 reads CSVEDRTGVERGTEAFF. The CDR3, as DNA: TGCAGCGTTGAAGATCGAACAGGGGTAGAGAGAGGCACTGAAGCTTTCTTT.

This clonotype was seen at least ten times. The V call is TRBV10-2, the J call TRBJ1-2; perhaps TRBD1 as D (5 bases). Germline loops: CDR1 WSHSY, CDR2 SAAADI. The ends were cut back, 4 bases at V and 4 bases at J, with 7 bases in the middle. This CDR3 is built from 12 residues. CDR3 bases: TGCGCCAGCAGTGGGGACTCCTATGGCTACACCTTC. It is translated as CASSGDSYGYTF.